The text below deals with one T cell receptor (beta chain). This sample was included in a study of identical twins. Germline V lookup: CDR1 DFQATT, CDR2 SNEGSKA (reference sequence). CDR3 length: 18 amino acids. Trimming took off 0 bases at V and 4 bases at J, with 22 bases between the two ends. All donors were healthy Caucasians. With template switching, a universal primer site was added, and the cDNA carried unique molecular identifiers. TCRdb called the 5' RACE reads again in MiXCR, with one record for every CDR3 protein. The data contain hundreds of thousands of distinct CDR3 sequences, 21% of them seen just once; the ten biggest clones take up 4.3%. These sequences were also reported in another study, on T cells expressing NK-cell markers. According to that study: Several of the donors also had these clonotypes leading their CD3+CD56-NKG2C+ fraction.

V usage is TRBV20-1 and J usage is TRBJ2-1; the D gene is possibly TRBD2 (7 bases). The sample consisted of PBMCs. This receptor was identified in a woman aged 18-29 years in good health. In DNA form, the CDR3 reads TGCAGTGCTAGAGATTCGGGGGGCCGGACTACCAGTTACAATGAGCAGTTCTTC. Translated, it gives CSARDSGGRTTSYNEQFF.